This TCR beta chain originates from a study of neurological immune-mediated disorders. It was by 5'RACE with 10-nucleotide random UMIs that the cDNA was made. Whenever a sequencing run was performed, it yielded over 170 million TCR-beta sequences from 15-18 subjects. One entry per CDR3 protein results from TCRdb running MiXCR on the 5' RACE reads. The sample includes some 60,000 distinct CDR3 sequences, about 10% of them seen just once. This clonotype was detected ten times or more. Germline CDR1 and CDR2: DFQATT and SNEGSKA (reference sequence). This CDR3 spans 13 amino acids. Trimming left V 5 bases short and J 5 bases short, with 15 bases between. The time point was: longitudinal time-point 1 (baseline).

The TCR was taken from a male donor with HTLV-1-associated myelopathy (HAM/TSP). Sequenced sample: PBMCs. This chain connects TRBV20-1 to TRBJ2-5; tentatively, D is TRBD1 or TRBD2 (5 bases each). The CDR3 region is CSAAGAGGETQYF. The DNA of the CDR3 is TGCAGTGCTGCCGGGGCCGGTGGGGAGACCCAGTACTTC.